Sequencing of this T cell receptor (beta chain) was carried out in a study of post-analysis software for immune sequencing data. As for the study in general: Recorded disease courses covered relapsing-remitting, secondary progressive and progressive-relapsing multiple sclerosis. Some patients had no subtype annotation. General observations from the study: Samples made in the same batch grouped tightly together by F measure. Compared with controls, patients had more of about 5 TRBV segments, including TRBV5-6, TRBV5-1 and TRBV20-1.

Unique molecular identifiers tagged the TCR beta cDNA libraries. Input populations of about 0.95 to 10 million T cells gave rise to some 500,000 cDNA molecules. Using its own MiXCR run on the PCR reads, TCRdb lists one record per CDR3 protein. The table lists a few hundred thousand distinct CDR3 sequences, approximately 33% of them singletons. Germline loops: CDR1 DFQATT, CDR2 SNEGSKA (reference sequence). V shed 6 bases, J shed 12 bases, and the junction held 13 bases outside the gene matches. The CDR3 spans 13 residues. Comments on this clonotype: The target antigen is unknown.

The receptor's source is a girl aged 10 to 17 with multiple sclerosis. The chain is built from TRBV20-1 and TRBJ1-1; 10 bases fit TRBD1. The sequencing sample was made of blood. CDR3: CSAREPGQGKTFF. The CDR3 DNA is TGCAGTGCCCGTGAACCGGGACAGGGGAAAACTTTCTTT.